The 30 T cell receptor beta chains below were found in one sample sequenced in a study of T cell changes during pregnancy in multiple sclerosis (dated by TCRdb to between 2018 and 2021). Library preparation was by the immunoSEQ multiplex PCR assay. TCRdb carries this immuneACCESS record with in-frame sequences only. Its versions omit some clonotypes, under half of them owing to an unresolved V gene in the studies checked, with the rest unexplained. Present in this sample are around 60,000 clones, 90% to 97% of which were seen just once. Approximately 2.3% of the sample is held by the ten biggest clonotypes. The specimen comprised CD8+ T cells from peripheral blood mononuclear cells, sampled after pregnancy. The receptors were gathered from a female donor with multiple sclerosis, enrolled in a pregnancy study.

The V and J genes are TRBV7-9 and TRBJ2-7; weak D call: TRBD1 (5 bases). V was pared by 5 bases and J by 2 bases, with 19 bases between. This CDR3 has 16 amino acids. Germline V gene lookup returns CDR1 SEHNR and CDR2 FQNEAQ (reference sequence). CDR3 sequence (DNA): TGTGCCAGCAGCCCACCCAAGACAGCGAAGACCTACGAGCAGTACTTC. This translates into CASSPPKTAKTYEQYF.

CDR3 DNA: TGTGCCAGCAGCTTGGGAGCCTCCTCCTACGAGCAGTACTTC. Translation: CASSLGASSYEQYF. V gene TRBV7-9 combines with J gene TRBJ2-7, with a tentative D call TRBD2 (5 bases). The CDR3 covers 14 residues. Germline assignment: CDR1 SEHNR and CDR2 FQNEAQ (reference sequence). Trimming removed 3 bases at V and 0 bases at J, with 9 bases between. The variable domain in full, completed from reference TRBV7-9 and TRBJ2-7, reads DTGVSQNPRHKITKRGQNVTFRCDPISEHNRLYWYRQTLGQGPEFLTYFQNEAQLEKSRLLSDRFSAERPKGSFSTLEIQRTEQGDSAMYLCASSLGASSYEQYFGPGTRLTVT.

CDR3 DNA sequence: TGTGCCAGCAGCCCTAGCGGAACCTACAATGAGCAGTTCTTC. Protein: CASSPSGTYNEQFF. This chain links TRBV7-2 with TRBJ2-1, with 7 bases lining up with TRBD2. The CDR3 is 14 residues long. With 5 bases clipped from V and 2 bases from J, the junction kept 3 bases outside the gene matches. Germline V lookup: CDR1 SGHTA, CDR2 FQGNSA.

CDR3 nucleotides: TGTGCCAGCAGTTTTAATCGTGGTAAAGAGGAAGGCCGACGGGGGAAGCAGTACTTC. Its translation: CASSFNRGKEEGRRGKQYF. This chain uses TRBV27 with TRBJ2-7, with D maybe TRBD2 (6 bases). In germline, CDR1 is MNHEY, CDR2 SMNVEV (reference sequence). The V end lost 3 bases, the J end lost 8 bases, and 32 bases lay between the germline ends. The CDR3 length is 19 residues.

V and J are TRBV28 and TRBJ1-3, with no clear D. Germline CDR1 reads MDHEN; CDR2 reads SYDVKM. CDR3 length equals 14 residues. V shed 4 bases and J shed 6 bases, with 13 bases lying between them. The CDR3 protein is CASSSTPRQNTIYF. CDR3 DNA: TGTGCCAGCAGTTCTACCCCCCGCCAAAACACCATATATTTT.

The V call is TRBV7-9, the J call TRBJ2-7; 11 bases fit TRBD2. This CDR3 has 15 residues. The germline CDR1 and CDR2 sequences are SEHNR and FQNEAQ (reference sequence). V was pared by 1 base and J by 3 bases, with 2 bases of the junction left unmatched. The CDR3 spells CASSLVSGGDYEQYF. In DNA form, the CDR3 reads TGTGCCAGCAGCTTAGTTAGCGGGGGGGACTACGAGCAGTACTTC. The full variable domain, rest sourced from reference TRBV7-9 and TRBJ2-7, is DTGVSQNPRHKITKRGQNVTFRCDPISEHNRLYWYRQTLGQGPEFLTYFQNEAQLEKSRLLSDRFSAERPKGSFSTLEIQRTEQGDSAMYLCASSLVSGGDYEQYFGPGTRLTVT.

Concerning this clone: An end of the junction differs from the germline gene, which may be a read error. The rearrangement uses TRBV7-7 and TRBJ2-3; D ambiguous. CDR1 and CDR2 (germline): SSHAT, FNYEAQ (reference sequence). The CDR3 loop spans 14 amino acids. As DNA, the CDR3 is TGTGCTAGCAGCTTGTTCCTAAACTCAGATACGCAGTATTTT. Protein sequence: CASSLFLNSDTQYF.

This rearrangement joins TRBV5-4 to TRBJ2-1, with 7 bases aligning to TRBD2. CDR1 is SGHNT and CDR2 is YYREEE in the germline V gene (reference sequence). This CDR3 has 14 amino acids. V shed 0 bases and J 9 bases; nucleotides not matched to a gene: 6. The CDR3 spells CASSLALAAAEQFF. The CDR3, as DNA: TGTGCCAGCAGCTTGGCCCTAGCGGCGGCTGAGCAGTTCTTC.

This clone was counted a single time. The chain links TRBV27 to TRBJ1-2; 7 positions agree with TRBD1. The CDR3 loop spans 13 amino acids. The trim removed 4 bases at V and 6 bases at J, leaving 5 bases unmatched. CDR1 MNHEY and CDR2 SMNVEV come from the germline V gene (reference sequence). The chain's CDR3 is CASSYRGIDGYTF. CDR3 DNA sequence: TGTGCCAGCAGTTACAGGGGTATTGATGGCTACACCTTC.

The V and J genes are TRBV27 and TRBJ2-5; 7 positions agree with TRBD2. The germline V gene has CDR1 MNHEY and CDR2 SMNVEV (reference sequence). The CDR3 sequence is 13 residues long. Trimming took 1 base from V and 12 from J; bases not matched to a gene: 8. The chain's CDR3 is CASSLLPGGGKYF. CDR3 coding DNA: TGTGCCAGCAGTTTATTACCGGGCGGGGGAAAGTACTTC.

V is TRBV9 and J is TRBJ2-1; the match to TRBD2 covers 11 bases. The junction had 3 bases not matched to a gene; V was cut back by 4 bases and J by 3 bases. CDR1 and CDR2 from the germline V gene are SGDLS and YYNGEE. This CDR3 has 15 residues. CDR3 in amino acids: CASSSGTSGYNEQFF. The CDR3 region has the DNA TGTGCCAGCAGCTCCGGGACTAGCGGCTACAATGAGCAGTTCTTC.

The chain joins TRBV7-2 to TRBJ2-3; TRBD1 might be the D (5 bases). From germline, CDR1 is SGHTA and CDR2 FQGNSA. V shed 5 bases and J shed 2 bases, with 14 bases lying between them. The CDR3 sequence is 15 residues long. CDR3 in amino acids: CASSPPTETTDTQYF. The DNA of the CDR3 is TGTGCCAGCAGCCCCCCGACAGAAACCACAGATACGCAGTATTTT.

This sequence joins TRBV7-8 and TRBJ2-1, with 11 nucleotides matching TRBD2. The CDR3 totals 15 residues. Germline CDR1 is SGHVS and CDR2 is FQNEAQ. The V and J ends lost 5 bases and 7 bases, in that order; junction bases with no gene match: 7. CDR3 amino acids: CASSVTSGNRNEQFF. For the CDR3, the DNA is TGTGCCAGCAGCGTGACTAGCGGGAATCGGAATGAGCAGTTCTTC.

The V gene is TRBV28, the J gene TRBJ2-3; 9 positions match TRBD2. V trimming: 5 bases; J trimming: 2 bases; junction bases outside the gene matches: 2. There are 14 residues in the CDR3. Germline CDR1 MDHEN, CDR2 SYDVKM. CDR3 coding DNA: TGTGCCAGCAGTATAGCGGGGGACACAGATACGCAGTATTTT. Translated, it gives CASSIAGDTDTQYF.

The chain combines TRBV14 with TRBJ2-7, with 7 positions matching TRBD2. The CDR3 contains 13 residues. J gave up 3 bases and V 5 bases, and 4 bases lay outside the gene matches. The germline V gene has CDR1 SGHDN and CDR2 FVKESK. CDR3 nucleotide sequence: TGTGCCAGCAGCAGGGGACTACTCTACGAGCAGTACTTC. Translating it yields CASSRGLLYEQYF.

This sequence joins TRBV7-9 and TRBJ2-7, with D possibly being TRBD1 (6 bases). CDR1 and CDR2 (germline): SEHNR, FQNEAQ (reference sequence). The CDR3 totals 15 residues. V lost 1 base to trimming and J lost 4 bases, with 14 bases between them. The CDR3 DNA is TGTGCCAGCAGCTTAGGGCAGGGGCTTCTTTACGAGCAGTACTTC. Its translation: CASSLGQGLLYEQYF.

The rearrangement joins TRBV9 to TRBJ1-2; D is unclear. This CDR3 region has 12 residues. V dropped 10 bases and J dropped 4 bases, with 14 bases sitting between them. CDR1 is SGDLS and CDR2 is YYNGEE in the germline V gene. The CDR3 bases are TGTGCCTCCCGCGGAGGAGCCTATGGCTACACCTTC. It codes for CASRGGAYGYTF.

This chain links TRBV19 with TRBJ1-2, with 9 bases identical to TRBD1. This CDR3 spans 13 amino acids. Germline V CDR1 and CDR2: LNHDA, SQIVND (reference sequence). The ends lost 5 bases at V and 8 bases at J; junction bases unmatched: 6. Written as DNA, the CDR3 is TGTGCCAGTAGTCCCGGGACAGGGTGGGGCTACACCTTC. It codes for CASSPGTGWGYTF.

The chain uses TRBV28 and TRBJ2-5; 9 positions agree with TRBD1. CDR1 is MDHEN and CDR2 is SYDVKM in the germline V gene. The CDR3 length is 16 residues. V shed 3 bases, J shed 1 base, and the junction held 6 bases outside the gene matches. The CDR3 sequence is CASSLGGTGTQETQYF. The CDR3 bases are TGTGCCAGCAGTTTGGGGGGGACAGGGACCCAAGAGACCCAGTACTTC.

The CDR3 protein is CASSFGESSYEQYF. CDR3 sequence (DNA): TGTGCCAGCAGCTTCGGTGAATCATCCTACGAGCAGTACTTC. The chain recombines TRBV5-4 with TRBJ2-7, with no clear D. Per the germline V gene, CDR1 is SGHNT and CDR2 is YYREEE (reference sequence). The CDR3 length is 14 residues. V was pared by 2 bases and J by 1 base, with 10 bases between.

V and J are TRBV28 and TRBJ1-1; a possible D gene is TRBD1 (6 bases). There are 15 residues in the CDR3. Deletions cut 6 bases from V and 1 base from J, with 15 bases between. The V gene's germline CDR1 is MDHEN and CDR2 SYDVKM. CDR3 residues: CASRLPGTKNTEAFF. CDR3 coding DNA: TGTGCCAGCAGACTCCCCGGGACAAAGAACACTGAAGCTTTCTTT. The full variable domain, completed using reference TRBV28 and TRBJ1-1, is DVKVTQSSRYLVKRTGEKVFLECVQDMDHENMFWYRQDPGLGLRLIYFSYDVKMKEKGDIPEGYSVSREKKERFSLILESASTNQTSMYLCASRLPGTKNTEAFFGQGTRLTVV.

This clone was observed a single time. The chain's CDR3 is CASSSTGVYEQYF. The DNA for the CDR3 is TGTGCCAGCAGCTCTACAGGGGTCTACGAGCAGTACTTC. The V and J genes are TRBV11-2 and TRBJ2-7, with 7 bases that match TRBD1. This CDR3 is 13 amino acids long. V lost 4 bases to trimming and J lost 3 bases; unmatched junction nucleotides: 3. Germline V CDR1 and CDR2: SGHAT, FQNNGV.

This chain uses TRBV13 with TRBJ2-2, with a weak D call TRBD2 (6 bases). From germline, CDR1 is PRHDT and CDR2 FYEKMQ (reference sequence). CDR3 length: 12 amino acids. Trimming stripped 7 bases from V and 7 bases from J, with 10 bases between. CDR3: CASTLGGGELFF. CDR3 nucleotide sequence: TGTGCCAGCACCTTGGGGGGCGGGGAGCTGTTTTTT.

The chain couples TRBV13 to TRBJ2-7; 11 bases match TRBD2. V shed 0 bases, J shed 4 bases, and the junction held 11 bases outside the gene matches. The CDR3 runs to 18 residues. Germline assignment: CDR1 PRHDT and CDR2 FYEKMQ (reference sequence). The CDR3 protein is CASSLGLAGGSPVYEQYF. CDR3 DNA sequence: TGTGCCAGCAGCTTAGGGCTAGCGGGAGGCTCTCCCGTGTACGAGCAGTACTTC.

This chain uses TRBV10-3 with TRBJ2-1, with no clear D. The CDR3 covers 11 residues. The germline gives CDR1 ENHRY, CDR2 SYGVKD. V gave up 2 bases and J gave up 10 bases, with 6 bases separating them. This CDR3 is CAISEPPEQFF. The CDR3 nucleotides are TGTGCCATCAGTGAGCCCCCGGAGCAGTTCTTC.

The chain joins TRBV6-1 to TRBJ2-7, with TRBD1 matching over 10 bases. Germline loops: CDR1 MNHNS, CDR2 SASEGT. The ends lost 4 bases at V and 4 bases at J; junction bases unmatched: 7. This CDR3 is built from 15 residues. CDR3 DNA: TGTGCCAGCAGTGCGGACAGGGGGTTCCCTTACGAGCAGTACTTC. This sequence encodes CASSADRGFPYEQYF.

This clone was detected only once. In DNA form, the CDR3 reads TGTGCCAGCAGTGCCCGGGGAGGGGGTTACAAAAACATTCAGTACTTC. Protein: CASSARGGGYKNIQYF. The genes are TRBV6-1 and TRBJ2-4; D may be TRBD2 (7 bases). Germline CDR1 and CDR2: MNHNS and SASEGT. V was pared by 4 bases and J by 3 bases, with 16 bases between. The CDR3 covers 16 residues.

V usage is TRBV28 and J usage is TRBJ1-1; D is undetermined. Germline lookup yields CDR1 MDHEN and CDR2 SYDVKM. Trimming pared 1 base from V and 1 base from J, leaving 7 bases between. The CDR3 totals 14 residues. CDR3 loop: CASSLFAENTEAFF. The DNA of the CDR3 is TGTGCCAGCAGTTTATTCGCGGAGAACACTGAAGCTTTCTTT.

CDR3 loop: CASSRDRGLRDTQYF. CDR3 DNA: TGTGCCAGCAGTCGTGACAGGGGTCTCAGAGATACGCAGTATTTT. The chain has TRBV27 and TRBJ2-3; 8 bases fit TRBD1. Germline V CDR1 and CDR2: MNHEY, SMNVEV (reference sequence). Losses at the gene ends were 5 bases for V and 5 bases for J; bases not matched to a gene: 9. This CDR3 is 15 amino acids long.

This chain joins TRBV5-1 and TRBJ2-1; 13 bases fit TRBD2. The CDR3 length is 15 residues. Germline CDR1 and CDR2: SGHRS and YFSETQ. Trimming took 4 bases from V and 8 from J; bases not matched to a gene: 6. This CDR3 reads CASSTGLAGVDEQFF. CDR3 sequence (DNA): TGCGCCAGCAGCACCGGACTAGCGGGAGTGGATGAGCAGTTCTTC.